This TCR beta chain is from a study of blood T cells in healthy people across ages. About this clonotype: Its antigen remains unknown.

A second PCR, run for about 6 to 12 cycles, used a sample-barcoded 5' primer plus a J-beta primer mix. TCRdb independently ran MiXCR on the 5' RACE reads; one entry per CDR3 protein. The repertoire holds about 840,000 distinct CDR3 sequences, with 25% to 35% as singletons. Whole-study results and caveats: Investigators treated diversity estimates from one million T cells as underestimates.

Germline lookup yields CDR1 PRHDT and CDR2 FYEKMQ (reference sequence). This CDR3 has 19 amino acids. Germline trimming cut 5 bases from V and 1 base from J; bases unmatched to any gene: 17. These data were also reused for a study on T cells of mothers and their children. That work states: For the second PCR, the M1S primer put in sample barcodes and 2-4 random nucleotides. Researchers report slightly higher, though non-significant, overlap in related mother-child pairs than in unrelated pairs.

The chain couples TRBV13 to TRBJ2-3, with 8 bases identical to TRBD2. Material for sequencing was blood. The TCR was taken from a woman between 40 and 55 years old in good health. The chain's CDR3 is CASSRPAALAGLRTDTQYF. DNA for the CDR3: TGTGCCAGCAGCCGTCCCGCGGCGCTAGCGGGTCTTCGCACAGATACGCAGTATTTT.